The T cell receptor beta chain described here comes from a study of identical twins. Findings of the study overall: Findings came from cross-sectional statistics, without long-term follow-up of donors. Cord blood's abundant beta clonotypes had fewer insertions, unlike memory repertoires.

For this clonotype: No antigen is known for it. A junction end diverges from the germline sequence, so it may reflect a read error.

CDR1 and CDR2 from the germline V gene are MDHEN and SYDVKM. The CDR3 is made up of 14 amino acids. Template switching supplied a universal primer site; unique molecular identifiers were carried on the cDNA. TCRdb recomputed calls from the 5' RACE reads with MiXCR, one row per CDR3 protein. The sample shows 1,800,000 or so distinct CDR3 sequences, roughly 35% of them seen only once. Sequencing was performed on cord blood. The V gene is TRBV28, the J gene TRBJ2-5; D gene uncertain. This sequence was found in a newborn girl in good health. CDR3 residues: CAGSFSARIATQYF. For the CDR3, the DNA is TGTGCCGGCAGTTTTTCGGCTCGTATTGCGACCCAGTACTTC. Full variable domain (rest looked up from reference TRBV28 and TRBJ2-5): DVKVTQSSRYLVKRTGEKVFLECVQDMDHENMFWYRQDPGLGLRLIYFSYDVKMKEKGDIPEGYSVSREKKERFSLILESASTNQTSMYLCAGSFSARIATQYFGPGTRLLVL.